The 14 T cell receptor beta chains below were found in one sample sequenced in a study of blood T cell repertoires in COVID-19. Profiling relied on immunoSEQ multiplex PCR, and the TCRdb table lists in-frame clones only, not all of them. This table holds roughly 50,000 clones, around 86% found once. Input material: peripheral blood. These receptor sequences come from a woman aged 60-70 years with acute or convalescent COVID-19.

J is TRBJ2-7 and V is TRBV7-9; TRBD1 aligns across 7 bases. V shed 8 bases and J 2 bases; nucleotides not matched to a gene: 9. The germline gives CDR1 SEHNR, CDR2 FQNEAQ (reference sequence). This CDR3 is 14 amino acids long. The CDR3 protein is CASGTGTATYEQYF. The CDR3 coding sequence is TGTGCCAGCGGGACCGGGACAGCTACCTACGAGCAGTACTTC.

The rearrangement uses TRBV5-4 and TRBJ2-7; D remains unclear. The CDR3 has 15 amino acids. In germline, CDR1 is SGHNT, CDR2 YYREEE (reference sequence). Trimming left V 0 bases short and J 1 base short, with 11 bases between. CDR3 sequence: CASSLATTRSYEQYF. In DNA, the CDR3 is TGTGCCAGCAGCTTGGCTACTACCAGATCCTACGAGCAGTACTTC.

V usage is TRBV28 and J usage is TRBJ1-4; no reliable D call. The CDR3 is 14 residues long. V lost 5 bases to trimming and J lost 8 bases, with 15 bases between them. Per germline, CDR1 MDHEN and CDR2 SYDVKM. DNA for the CDR3: TGTGCCAGCAGTCCACCGGCCAGAGGAGAAAAACTGTTTTTT. Translating gives CASSPPARGEKLFF.

The rearrangement joins TRBV4-1 to TRBJ2-7; D is perhaps TRBD2 (5 bases). Per the germline V gene, CDR1 is MGHRA and CDR2 is YSYEKL. V was shortened by 3 bases and J by 0 bases, with 12 bases between the two germline ends. The CDR3 length is 15 residues. The CDR3: CASSQVIRGSYEQYF. In DNA form, the CDR3 reads TGCGCCAGCAGCCAGGTCATCCGGGGCTCCTACGAGCAGTACTTC.

This clone was counted once. The chain uses TRBV6-2 or TRBV6-3 and TRBJ2-1; D gene ambiguous. Germline assignment: CDR1 MNHEY and CDR2 SVGEGT. Trimming left V 0 bases short and J 8 bases short, with 11 bases between. The CDR3 covers 14 residues. The CDR3 DNA reads as TGTGCCAGCAGTTACTCGTTAGTATCGCATGAGCAGTTCTTC. Protein: CASSYSLVSHEQFF.

The V gene is TRBV19, the J gene TRBJ2-5; tentative D call: TRBD2 (6 bases). CDR1 is LNHDA, CDR2 SQIVND, per germline (reference sequence). V was cut by 0 bases and J by 5 bases, with 13 bases left in between. The CDR3 is 15 residues long. Written as DNA, the CDR3 is TGTGCCAGTAGTATAGATCTTGTGGAGGGGGAGACCCAGTACTTC. Protein sequence: CASSIDLVEGETQYF. Variable domain in full (rest from reference TRBV19 and TRBJ2-5): DGGITQSPKYLFRKEGQNVTLSCEQNLNHDAMYWYRQDPGQGLRLIYYSQIVNDFQKGDIAEGYSVSREKKESFPLTVTSAQKNPTAFYLCASSIDLVEGETQYFGPGTRLLVL.

In this sample, this clone turned up a few times. This chain joins TRBV5-1 and TRBJ2-1, with 7 bases that match TRBD2. The CDR3 length is 15 residues. CDR1 is SGHRS, CDR2 YFSETQ, per germline. Germline trimming cut 2 bases from V and 2 bases from J; bases unmatched to any gene: 4. The CDR3 here is CASSFTSATYNEQFF. DNA for the CDR3: TGCGCCAGCAGCTTTACTAGCGCGACCTACAATGAGCAGTTCTTC.

This clone was observed a handful of times. This chain connects TRBV5-5 to TRBJ2-3, with 9 bases identical to TRBD2. The CDR3 runs 16 residues. Germline assignment: CDR1 SGHKS and CDR2 YYEKEE (reference sequence). The V segment lost 2 bases and the J segment 0 bases; nucleotides outside the gene matches: 4. CDR3 sequence reads: CASSFIAGASTDTQYF. DNA for the CDR3: TGTGCCAGCAGCTTTATAGCGGGGGCTAGCACAGATACGCAGTATTTT.

The V gene is TRBV19, the J gene TRBJ1-2; weak D call: TRBD1 (5 bases). Germline CDR1 LNHDA, CDR2 SQIVND (reference sequence). Deletions cut 6 bases from V and 4 bases from J, with 18 bases between. The CDR3 covers 15 residues. CDR3 bases: TGTGCCAGTAGCCATTTGAGGTCGGGACTCTATGGCTACACCTTC. Translation gives CASSHLRSGLYGYTF. The complete variable domain, with remaining parts taken from reference TRBV19 and TRBJ1-2, reads DGGITQSPKYLFRKEGQNVTLSCEQNLNHDAMYWYRQDPGQGLRLIYYSQIVNDFQKGDIAEGYSVSREKKESFPLTVTSAQKNPTAFYLCASSHLRSGLYGYTFGSGTRLTVV.

The gene calls are TRBV25-1 and TRBJ1-3, with 8 bases that match TRBD1. With 5 bases clipped from V and 4 bases from J, the junction kept 13 bases outside the gene matches. CDR1 and CDR2 from the germline V gene are MGHDK and SYGVNS. CDR3 size: 17 residues. As DNA, the CDR3 is TGTGCCAGCAGTCCCCAAGGACAGGGTTTAGGAGGAAACACCATATATTTT. This gives the protein CASSPQGQGLGGNTIYF.

The chain uses TRBV19 and TRBJ1-3, with 11 bases aligning to TRBD1. Germline lookup yields CDR1 LNHDA and CDR2 SQIVND (reference sequence). J gave up 3 bases and V 5 bases, and 6 bases lay outside the gene matches. This CDR3 is 16 amino acids long. The CDR3 coding sequence is TGTGCCAGTAGTTCGTGGACAGGGGGCTATGGAAACACCATATATTTT. It yields the protein CASSSWTGGYGNTIYF.

This sequence joins TRBV3-1 (or the pseudogene TRBV3-2) and TRBJ1-1, with no clear D. The CDR3 consists of 17 residues. The germline gives CDR1 LGHDT, CDR2 YNNKEL (reference sequence). The ends were cut back, 1 base at V and 0 bases at J, with 15 bases in the middle. The CDR3 DNA reads TGTGCCAGCAGCCAAGTAATCCAGACGGGGATGAACACTGAAGCTTTCTTT. Translation: CASSQVIQTGMNTEAFF.

The V and J genes are TRBV2 and TRBJ1-2, with TRBD1 matching 8 bases. Germline V CDR1 and CDR2: SNHLY, FYNNEI. The V segment lost 6 bases and the J segment 6 bases; nucleotides outside the gene matches: 12. The CDR3 is made up of 15 amino acids. This CDR3 is CASRVRTGLWDGYTF. CDR3 bases: TGTGCCAGCAGGGTTAGGACAGGGCTTTGGGATGGCTACACCTTC.

CDR3 region: CASSPPVAAQYSGYTF. CDR3 sequence (DNA): TGTGCCAGCTCACCACCGGTTGCTGCACAGTATTCTGGCTACACCTTC. This sequence joins TRBV18 and TRBJ1-2; D is uncertain. Deletions cut 0 bases from V and 7 bases from J, with 18 bases between. The CDR3 has 16 amino acids. The germline V gene encodes CDR1 KGHSH and CDR2 LQKENI.